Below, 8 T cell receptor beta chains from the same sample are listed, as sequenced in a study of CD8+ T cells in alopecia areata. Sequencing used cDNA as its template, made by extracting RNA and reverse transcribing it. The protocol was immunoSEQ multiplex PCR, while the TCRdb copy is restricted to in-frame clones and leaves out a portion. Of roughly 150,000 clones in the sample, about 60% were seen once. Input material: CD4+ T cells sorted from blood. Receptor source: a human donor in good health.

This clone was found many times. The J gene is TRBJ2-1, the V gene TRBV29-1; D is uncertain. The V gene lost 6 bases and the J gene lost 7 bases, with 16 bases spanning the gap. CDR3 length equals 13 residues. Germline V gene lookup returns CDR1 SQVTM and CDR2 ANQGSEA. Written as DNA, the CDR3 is TGCAGCGTCACCGGGCCACTCCGGAATGAGCAGTTCTTC. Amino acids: CSVTGPLRNEQFF.

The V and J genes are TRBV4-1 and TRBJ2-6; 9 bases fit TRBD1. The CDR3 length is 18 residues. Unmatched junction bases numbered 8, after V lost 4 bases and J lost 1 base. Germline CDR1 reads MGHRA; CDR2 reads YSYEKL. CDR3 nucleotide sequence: TGCGCCAGCAGCCTCTCAGGCGGGACAGGGTCTGGGGCCAACGTCCTGACTTTC. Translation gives CASSLSGGTGSGANVLTF.

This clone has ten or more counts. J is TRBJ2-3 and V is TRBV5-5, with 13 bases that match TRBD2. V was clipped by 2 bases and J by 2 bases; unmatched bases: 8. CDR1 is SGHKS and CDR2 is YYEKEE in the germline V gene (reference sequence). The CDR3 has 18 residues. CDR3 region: CASSFRLAGGGVTDTQYF. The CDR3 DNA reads TGTGCCAGCAGCTTCCGACTAGCGGGAGGAGGGGTCACAGATACGCAGTATTTT.

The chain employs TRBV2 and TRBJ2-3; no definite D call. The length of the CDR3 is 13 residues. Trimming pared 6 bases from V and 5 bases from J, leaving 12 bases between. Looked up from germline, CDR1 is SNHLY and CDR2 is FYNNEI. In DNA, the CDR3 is TGTGCCAGCAGCGGACGACCAGAAGATACGCAGTATTTT. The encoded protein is CASSGRPEDTQYF.

CDR3 sequence reads: CSVGMADRAFF. Here the CDR3 DNA reads TGCAGCGTTGGTATGGCAGATAGGGCTTTCTTT. The chain employs TRBV29-1 and TRBJ1-1; D not certain. Germline-derived CDR1 and CDR2 are SQVTM and ANQGSEA. The CDR3 covers 11 residues. The germline V and J ends were trimmed by 4 bases and 11 bases, with 14 bases remaining between them.

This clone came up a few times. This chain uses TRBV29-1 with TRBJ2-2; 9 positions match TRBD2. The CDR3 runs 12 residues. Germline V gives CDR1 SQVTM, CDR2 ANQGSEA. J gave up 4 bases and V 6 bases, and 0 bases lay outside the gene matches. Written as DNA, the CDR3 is TGCAGCGTGCGGGGGGGCACCGGGGAGCTGTTTTTT. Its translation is CSVRGGTGELFF.

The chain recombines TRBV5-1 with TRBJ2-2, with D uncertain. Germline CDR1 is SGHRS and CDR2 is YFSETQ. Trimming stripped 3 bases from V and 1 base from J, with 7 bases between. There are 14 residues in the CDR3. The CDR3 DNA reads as TGCGCCAGCAGCTCCGGCGTGAACACCGGGGAGCTGTTTTTT. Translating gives CASSSGVNTGELFF. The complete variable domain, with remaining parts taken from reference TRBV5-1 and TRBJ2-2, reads KAGVTQTPRYLIKTRGQQVTLSCSPISGHRSVSWYQQTPGQGLQFLFEYFSETQRNKGNFPGRFSGRQFSNSRSEMNVSTLELGDSALYLCASSSGVNTGELFFGEGSRLTVL.

This CDR3 is CASSIREQDTQYF. Written as DNA, the CDR3 is TGTGCCAGCAGTATACGTGAACAAGATACGCAGTATTTT. This chain links TRBV6-4 with TRBJ2-3, with unresolved D. Deletions cut 5 bases from V and 5 bases from J, with 11 bases between. The CDR3 has 13 amino acids. Germline CDR1 is MRHNA and CDR2 is SNTAGT.